The next 23 T cell receptor beta chains were all read from a single sample in a study of STAT5B mutations in CD4+ large granular lymphocyte leukemia (dated 2022 in TCRdb). Libraries were constructed by the immunoSEQ multiplex PCR assay. TCRdb obtained this table from immuneACCESS and retained in-frame rearrangements with V and J assigned. These tables miss some clones; where compared with another copy, unresolved V genes account for less than half of the shortfall, and the remainder is unexplained. The sample yields tens of thousands of clones; around 85% were counted once. The ten largest clones add up to approximately 0.33% of the sample. The sample comprised CD4+ T cells from blood buffy coats. The origin of the receptors is a human donor in good health.

The chain is built from TRBV6-6 and TRBJ2-4; no clear D gene. The CDR3 extends over 12 amino acids. Germline CDR1 and CDR2: MNHNY and SVGAGI (reference sequence). V was pared by 2 bases and J by 5 bases, with 4 bases between. CDR3 protein: CASSYAENIQYF. The CDR3 region has the DNA TGTGCCAGCAGTTACGCGGAAAACATTCAGTACTTC.

This chain links TRBV6-5 with TRBJ2-3; 10 positions agree with TRBD1. V lost 11 bases, J lost 6 bases, and 8 bases stayed unmatched. Germline V gene lookup returns CDR1 MNHEY and CDR2 SVGAGI. The CDR3 loop spans 13 amino acids. CDR3 nucleotides: TGTGCCGCGCGGGACAGGGGTGTGGATACGCAGTATTTT. It encodes CAARDRGVDTQYF.

The chain couples TRBV10-3 to TRBJ1-4; perhaps TRBD1 as D (6 bases). The germline V and J ends were trimmed by 4 bases and 5 bases, with 11 bases remaining between them. This CDR3 spans 14 amino acids. Germline V gives CDR1 ENHRY, CDR2 SYGVKD. CDR3 loop: CAISVSGDNEKLFF. As DNA, the CDR3 is TGTGCCATCAGTGTATCAGGGGACAATGAAAAACTGTTTTTT.

The J gene is TRBJ1-1, the V gene TRBV7-9; D gene unclear. The CDR3 contains 16 residues. V was cut by 4 bases and J by 11 bases, with 26 bases left in between. Per the germline V gene, CDR1 is SEHNR and CDR2 is FQNEAQ (reference sequence). The CDR3 here is CASSSYWGGALIGAFF. CDR3 DNA sequence: TGTGCCAGCAGCTCATACTGGGGAGGCGCCCTTATAGGGGCTTTCTTT.

The V gene is TRBV18, the J gene TRBJ1-4; a weak D match, TRBD1 (6 bases). The CDR3 is 14 amino acids. Trimming cost V 5 bases and J 4 bases, with 11 bases left between them. CDR1 is KGHSH and CDR2 is LQKENI in the germline V gene. CDR3: CASSTGQYNEKLFF. CDR3 nucleotide sequence: TGTGCCAGCTCAACCGGACAGTATAATGAAAAACTGTTTTTT.

The CDR3 DNA reads TGTGCCAGCAGCTTAGTGGCTCGCCGCCCCTACGAGCAGTACTTC. Encoded protein: CASSLVARRPYEQYF. This chain joins TRBV11-2 and TRBJ2-7; D is uncertain. The CDR3 is 15 amino acids. V dropped 1 base and J dropped 2 bases, with 12 bases sitting between them. The germline V gene has CDR1 SGHAT and CDR2 FQNNGV.

The V gene is TRBV25-1, the J gene TRBJ2-7; D is uncertain. The V gene's germline CDR1 is MGHDK and CDR2 SYGVNS. The CDR3 has 10 residues. The germline V and J ends were trimmed by 8 bases and 3 bases, with 5 bases remaining between them. CDR3 region: CASGHYEQYF. The DNA for the CDR3 is TGTGCCAGCGGGCACTACGAGCAGTACTTC.

The chain is built from TRBV9 and TRBJ2-5; the match to TRBD2 covers 11 bases. CDR3 length equals 17 residues. Trimming cost V 4 bases and J 2 bases; bases outside gene matches: 10. Germline V gene lookup returns CDR1 SGDLS and CDR2 YYNGEE. In DNA, the CDR3 is TGTGCCAGCAGCCCTCGTCTAGCGGGGGGCACACAAGAGACCCAGTACTTC. Translated, it gives CASSPRLAGGTQETQYF.

This clone was seen only a few times. The chain is built from TRBV27 and TRBJ1-2; unclear D gene. Germline assignment: CDR1 MNHEY and CDR2 SMNVEV (reference sequence). V was trimmed by 2 bases and J by 3 bases, leaving 7 bases between them. This CDR3 comprises 13 residues. The CDR3 DNA reads as TGTGCCAGCAGTTTAAGGAGACACTATGGCTACACCTTC. Its translation is CASSLRRHYGYTF.

This clone has only a few counts. The chain carries TRBV11-2 and TRBJ2-3; TRBD2 agrees at 11 bases. Germline V CDR1 and CDR2: SGHAT, FQNNGV. The CDR3 runs to 18 residues. Trimming removed 5 bases from V and 3 bases from J; junction bases left unmatched: 13. The DNA for the CDR3 is TGTGCCAGCAGCGCCTTGTTGGAGACTAGCGGGAAGACAGATACGCAGTATTTT. Protein sequence: CASSALLETSGKTDTQYF.

V and J are TRBV7-9 and TRBJ2-2; D gene ambiguous. Germline-derived CDR1 and CDR2 are SEHNR and FQNEAQ (reference sequence). This CDR3 comprises 14 residues. V lost 5 bases and J 7 bases, leaving 14 bases between the germline ends. CDR3: CASSPEFRDGELFF. Here the CDR3 DNA reads TGTGCCAGCAGCCCGGAATTTAGGGACGGGGAGCTGTTTTTT.

The rearrangement joins TRBV10-3 to TRBJ2-2, with TRBD1 matching 7 bases. Germline CDR1 is ENHRY and CDR2 is SYGVKD. V was pared by 3 bases and J by 2 bases, with 15 bases of the junction left unmatched. This CDR3 contains 19 residues. In nucleotides, the CDR3 is TGTGCCATCAGTGACCAGCCGGAACAGGGGAAAGGAAACACCGGGGAGCTGTTTTTT. This translates into CAISDQPEQGKGNTGELFF.

This chain links TRBV15 with TRBJ1-5; D is unresolved. This CDR3 spans 13 amino acids. CDR1 LNHNV and CDR2 YYDKDF come from the germline V gene (reference sequence). The V end was cut by 0 bases, the J end by 6 bases, with 6 bases between. CDR3 nucleotide sequence: TGTGCCACCAGCAGAGATGCGGGTCAGCCCCAGCATTTT. This sequence encodes CATSRDAGQPQHF.

This clone came up a few times. The chain uses TRBV18 and TRBJ2-7; TRBD1 or TRBD2 may be the D gene (5 bases each). This CDR3 contains 14 residues. Germline CDR1 KGHSH, CDR2 LQKENI. Trimming removed 2 bases at V and 0 bases at J, with 8 bases between. CDR3 coding DNA: TGTGCCAGCTCACCAAGGGACGCCTCCTACGAGCAGTACTTC. This codes for CASSPRDASYEQYF.

The J gene is TRBJ2-2, the V gene TRBV7-2; D gene unclear. Trimming left V 3 bases short and J 0 bases short, with 8 bases between. This CDR3 region has 15 residues. The V gene's germline CDR1 is SGHTA and CDR2 FQGNSA. This CDR3 reads CASSFSFANTGELFF. CDR3 DNA: TGTGCCAGCAGCTTTTCGTTCGCGAACACCGGGGAGCTGTTTTTT.

This clone was detected only a few times. This chain uses TRBV19 with TRBJ1-2; D is undetermined. This CDR3 has 15 amino acids. V shed 1 base and J shed 2 bases, with 11 bases lying between them. CDR1 is LNHDA, CDR2 SQIVND, per germline (reference sequence). The CDR3 reads CASSIASDGNYGYTF. For the CDR3, the DNA is TGTGCCAGTAGTATAGCTTCGGACGGGAACTATGGCTACACCTTC.

V and J are TRBV5-1 and TRBJ2-1, with a tentative D call TRBD2 (5 bases). With 0 bases removed from V and 3 bases from J, the gap between germline ends came to 7 bases. Germline CDR1 SGHRS, CDR2 YFSETQ. There are 14 residues in the CDR3. The chain's CDR3 is CASSLEGDYNEQFF. The CDR3 DNA is TGCGCCAGCAGCTTGGAGGGAGACTACAATGAGCAGTTCTTC.

The gene calls are TRBV19 and TRBJ1-2, with D unresolved. The CDR3 totals 14 residues. Germline assignment: CDR1 LNHDA and CDR2 SQIVND (reference sequence). Trimming removed 3 bases at V and 2 bases at J, with 10 bases between. CDR3 nucleotide sequence: TGTGCCAGTAGTATGGGCGTGGTCAACTATGGCTACACCTTC. It encodes CASSMGVVNYGYTF.

The count of this clone is one. This chain joins TRBV9 and TRBJ2-7; no definite D call. This CDR3 contains 14 residues. The V gene lost 4 bases and the J gene lost 1 base, with 12 bases spanning the gap. Germline V CDR1 and CDR2: SGDLS, YYNGEE. This chain's CDR3 is CASSPLERSYEQYF. The DNA of the CDR3 is TGTGCCAGCAGCCCCCTAGAGCGATCCTACGAGCAGTACTTC.

This clone turned up a few times. The chain combines TRBV14 with TRBJ2-3, with no clear D. From germline, CDR1 is SGHDN and CDR2 FVKESK. The V and J ends lost 4 bases and 0 bases respectively, with 11 bases between them. This CDR3 has 15 amino acids. The CDR3 region is CASSPVGTSTDTQYF. The CDR3 DNA reads TGTGCCAGCAGCCCGGTCGGAACAAGCACAGATACGCAGTATTTT.

This clone was seen a handful of times. The rearrangement uses TRBV10-3 and TRBJ1-1; perhaps TRBD1 as D (5 bases). Germline V gives CDR1 ENHRY, CDR2 SYGVKD. The CDR3 is 13 amino acids. The V end was cut by 5 bases, the J end by 1 base, with 8 bases between. The CDR3 region is CAISPQGNTEAFF. CDR3 sequence (DNA): TGTGCCATCAGTCCTCAGGGGAACACTGAAGCTTTCTTT.

V gene TRBV4-1 combines with J gene TRBJ2-2, with a possible D match to TRBD2 (6 bases). Germline CDR1 MGHRA, CDR2 YSYEKL. This CDR3 region has 17 residues. Between the trimmed V and J ends, which lost 0 bases and 5 bases, there was a span of 16 bases. CDR3 nucleotides: TGCGCCAGCAGCCAAGAGGGAAGTGGTAGCGGAACCGGGGAGCTGTTTTTT. This encodes CASSQEGSGSGTGELFF.

This chain connects TRBV19 to TRBJ2-1, with 7 bases lining up with TRBD2. V lost 9 bases, J lost 4 bases, and 24 bases stayed unmatched. Germline V lookup: CDR1 LNHDA, CDR2 SQIVND (reference sequence). The CDR3 covers 19 residues. The CDR3 region has the DNA TGTGCCAGCGATTCCCGAAGGGCGGGAGATGCGACTTGGTACAATGAGCAGTTCTTC. Amino acids: CASDSRRAGDATWYNEQFF.